Following are 27 T cell receptor beta chains from one sample sequenced in a study of blood T cell repertoires in COVID-19. Repertoires were generated with immunoSEQ multiplex PCR, while TCRdb's copy carries only in-frame clones and drops some. The sample contains around 300,000 clones, over 80% of which appear only once. Sequenced: PBMCs or T cells enriched from blood (not recorded which). These receptors came from a man aged 25-45 years who had recovered from COVID-19.

This chain connects TRBV28 to TRBJ1-5, with TRBD1 matching over 8 bases. J gave up 0 bases and V 4 bases, and 5 bases lay outside the gene matches. The CDR3 has 16 amino acids. CDR1 and CDR2 from the germline V gene are MDHEN and SYDVKM. The CDR3 sequence is CASSSGTGYSNQPQHF. In DNA form, the CDR3 reads TGTGCCAGCAGTTCCGGGACAGGATATAGCAATCAGCCCCAGCATTTT.

The chain has TRBV28 and TRBJ2-2; D not resolved. Germline loops: CDR1 MDHEN, CDR2 SYDVKM. V lost 6 bases to trimming and J lost 5 bases, with 7 bases between them. CDR3 size: 12 residues. The DNA of the CDR3 is TGTGCCAGCAGCTCCGGTACCGGGGAGCTGTTTTTT. It encodes CASSSGTGELFF.

The chain combines TRBV30 with TRBJ2-7; perhaps TRBD1 as D (5 bases). The CDR3 spans 16 residues. Germline V lookup: CDR1 GTSNPN, CDR2 SVGIG (reference sequence). V lost 3 bases to trimming and J lost 0 bases, with 18 bases between them. For the CDR3, the DNA is TGTGCCTGGAGGGGGCTACAGGCTCTCTACTCCTACGAGCAGTACTTC. Its protein product is CAWRGLQALYSYEQYF. The entire variable domain, with the rest obtained from reference TRBV30 and TRBJ2-7, is as follows: SQTIHQWPATLVQPVGSPLSLECTVEGTSNPNLYWYRQAAGRGLQLLFYSVGIGQISSEVPQNLSASRPQDRQFILSSKKLLLSDSGFYLCAWRGLQALYSYEQYFGPGTRLTVT.

This rearrangement joins TRBV2 to TRBJ2-6, with 9 bases identical to TRBD1. The CDR3 is 19 amino acids. J gave up 0 bases and V 6 bases, and 12 bases lay outside the gene matches. Germline values: CDR1 SNHLY, CDR2 FYNNEI. The CDR3 sequence: CASRTGTGIMVSGANVLTF. CDR3 coding DNA: TGTGCCAGCAGAACCGGGACAGGGATAATGGTCTCTGGGGCCAACGTCCTGACTTTC.

The chain is built from TRBV2 and TRBJ1-3; TRBD1 might be the D (5 bases). The V gene's germline CDR1 is SNHLY and CDR2 FYNNEI. Trimming shortened V by 2 bases and J by 0 bases, and 8 bases separated the two germline ends. This CDR3 has 15 residues. The CDR3 DNA reads as TGTGCCAGCAGTGAACAGGGATCCTCTGGAAACACCATATATTTT. Translated, it gives CASSEQGSSGNTIYF.

The CDR3 bases are TGTGCCAGCAGTTCAATGACAGGGGGCAATGAAAAACTGTTTTTT. Its protein product is CASSSMTGGNEKLFF. V gene TRBV28 combines with J gene TRBJ1-4; 10 nucleotides align to TRBD1. Germline CDR1 MDHEN, CDR2 SYDVKM. V was clipped by 4 bases and J by 5 bases; unmatched bases: 4. The length of the CDR3 is 15 residues.

CDR3 coding DNA: TGTGCCAGCAGCTTAAATGTACGGGGGAACACTGAAGCTTTCTTT. This sequence encodes CASSLNVRGNTEAFF. The V gene is TRBV7-2, the J gene TRBJ1-1; D gene unclear. The CDR3 length is 15 residues. The V end lost 2 bases, the J end lost 1 base, and 11 bases lay between the germline ends. CDR1 SGHTA and CDR2 FQGNSA come from the germline V gene.

J is TRBJ1-3 and V is TRBV27; a weak D match, TRBD1 (5 bases). The CDR3 is 18 amino acids. Trimming removed 6 bases from V and 0 bases from J, with 21 bases in between. CDR1 MNHEY and CDR2 SMNVEV come from the germline V gene (reference sequence). This chain's CDR3 is CASSPLLGQGISGNTIYF. CDR3 DNA: TGTGCCAGCAGCCCCCTCCTTGGGCAGGGCATCTCTGGAAACACCATATATTTT.

This clone was found a few times. The chain links TRBV3-1 (or the pseudogene TRBV3-2) to TRBJ1-6, with D perhaps TRBD1 (6 bases). The CDR3 length is 16 residues. V was cut by 5 bases and J by 1 base, with 12 bases left in between. CDR1 is LGHDT and CDR2 is YNNKEL in the germline V gene (reference sequence). The CDR3 sequence is CASSDQGLSYNSPLHF. The DNA for the CDR3 is TGTGCCAGCAGCGATCAGGGGTTGTCCTATAATTCACCCCTCCACTTT.

The chain combines TRBV9 with TRBJ2-3; TRBD1 might be the D (5 bases). The germline CDR1 and CDR2 sequences are SGDLS and YYNGEE. The CDR3 spans 15 residues. V was pared by 0 bases and J by 3 bases, with 11 bases between. The CDR3 loop reads CASSVGGATTDTQYF. The CDR3 DNA reads as TGTGCCAGCAGCGTAGGGGGCGCAACGACAGATACGCAGTATTTT.

V is TRBV28 and J is TRBJ1-1; 9 bases fit TRBD1. Germline V gene data show CDR1 as MDHEN and CDR2 as SYDVKM. This CDR3 spans 15 amino acids. J lost 3 bases, V lost 2 bases, and 4 bases had no gene match. The CDR3 reads CASSLPQGADTEAFF. In DNA form, the CDR3 reads TGTGCCAGCAGTTTACCACAGGGGGCGGACACTGAAGCTTTCTTT.

This rearrangement joins TRBV24-1 to TRBJ2-1; 7 nucleotides line up with TRBD2. Germline V gene sequence: CDR1 KGHDR, CDR2 SFDVKD. V lost 4 bases to trimming and J lost 11 bases; unmatched junction nucleotides: 1. The CDR3 extends over 11 amino acids. CDR3 sequence (DNA): TGTGCCACCAGTGACGGGACTAAGCAGTTCTTC. As protein: CATSDGTKQFF.

CDR3 region: CATSDPPDRPGANVLTF. CDR3 DNA sequence: TGTGCCACCAGTGACCCCCCTGACAGGCCTGGGGCCAACGTCCTGACTTTC. This chain links TRBV24-1 with TRBJ2-6; D is possibly TRBD1 (6 bases). The length of the CDR3 is 17 residues. V was trimmed by 4 bases and J by 2 bases, leaving 14 bases between them. Germline values: CDR1 KGHDR, CDR2 SFDVKD.

This clone was picked up one time. The V call is TRBV27, the J call TRBJ1-5; 7 nucleotides match TRBD1. In germline, CDR1 is MNHEY, CDR2 SMNVEV (reference sequence). The CDR3 extends over 14 amino acids. V was pared by 3 bases and J by 6 bases, with 5 bases of the junction left unmatched. The CDR3, as DNA: TGTGCCAGCAGTTTCCAGGGGGGTGTTCAGCCCCAGCATTTT. Its translation: CASSFQGGVQPQHF.

This rearrangement joins TRBV5-1 to TRBJ1-1; 9 bases line up with TRBD1. Germline CDR1 reads SGHRS; CDR2 reads YFSETQ. Trimming at V came to 4 bases and at J to 0 bases, leaving 4 bases not matched to a gene. The CDR3 has 15 residues. CDR3 nucleotide sequence: TGCGCCAGCAGCACGGGACAGGGCGTGAACACTGAAGCTTTCTTT. It yields the protein CASSTGQGVNTEAFF.

This chain joins TRBV11-2 and TRBJ2-1; D ambiguous. Germline CDR1 is SGHAT and CDR2 is FQNNGV. The CDR3 totals 16 residues. Deletions cut 4 bases from V and 8 bases from J, with 21 bases between. CDR3 DNA: TGTGCCAGCAGCTCCTTAGTAGGCAGCGTTGTTGATGAGCAGTTCTTC. Protein sequence: CASSSLVGSVVDEQFF.

V and J are TRBV19 and TRBJ1-4; no clear D. The germline CDR1 and CDR2 sequences are LNHDA and SQIVND (reference sequence). V lost 8 bases and J 8 bases, leaving 6 bases between the germline ends. The CDR3 has 10 residues. CDR3 sequence reads: CASRREKLFF. The DNA of the CDR3 is TGTGCCAGTCGGAGGGAAAAACTGTTTTTT.

This rearrangement joins TRBV5-1 to TRBJ1-6; 7 positions agree with TRBD1. CDR1 and CDR2 from the germline V gene are SGHRS and YFSETQ. With V trimmed by 4 bases and J by 6 bases, 7 bases remained unmatched. The CDR3 covers 15 residues. The chain's CDR3 is CASSTEGQLNSPLHF. DNA for the CDR3: TGCGCCAGCAGCACTGAGGGACAGCTTAATTCACCCCTCCACTTT.

The chain combines TRBV7-6 with TRBJ1-5; perhaps TRBD1 as D (6 bases). The CDR3 sequence is 15 residues long. Per germline, CDR1 SGHVS and CDR2 FNYEAQ. V lost 1 base, J lost 5 bases, and 12 bases lay in between. Written as DNA, the CDR3 is TGTGCCAGCAGCTTAGGTGTCAGGGGTGATCAGCCCCAGCATTTT. It codes for CASSLGVRGDQPQHF. The whole variable domain, remainder taken from reference TRBV7-6 and TRBJ1-5, is GAGVSQSPRYKVTKRGQDVALRCDPISGHVSLYWYRQALGQGPEFLTYFNYEAQQDKSGLPNDRFSAERPEGSISTLTIQRTEQRDSAMYRCASSLGVRGDQPQHFGDGTRLSIL.

This clone has a handful of counts. V gene TRBV2 combines with J gene TRBJ2-3; D is unclear. CDR1 is SNHLY, CDR2 FYNNEI, per germline. V was trimmed by 4 bases and J by 2 bases, leaving 7 bases between them. This CDR3 is 13 amino acids long. As DNA, the CDR3 is TGTGCCAGCAGTGCTCAGATCACAGATACGCAGTATTTT. This encodes CASSAQITDTQYF.

The chain has TRBV2 and TRBJ1-1; 7 bases are shared with TRBD1. The CDR3 contains 14 residues. Germline V CDR1 and CDR2: SNHLY, FYNNEI. V lost 5 bases, J lost 3 bases, and 6 bases stayed unmatched. Written as DNA, the CDR3 is TGTGCCAGCAGTTGGACAGGCGCGGACACTGAAGCTTTCTTT. This encodes CASSWTGADTEAFF. Variable domain in full (rest from reference TRBV2 and TRBJ1-1): EPEVTQTPSHQVTQMGQEVILRCVPISNHLYFYWYRQILGQKVEFLVSFYNNEISEKSEIFDDQFSVERPDGSNFTLKIRSTKLEDSAMYFCASSWTGADTEAFFGQGTRLTVV.

This clone was seen a single time. The V and J genes are TRBV11-2 and TRBJ2-7; D might be TRBD1 (5 bases). The germline V gene has CDR1 SGHAT and CDR2 FQNNGV. V was shortened by 5 bases and J by 3 bases, with 17 bases between the two germline ends. The CDR3 sequence is 15 residues long. The CDR3 loop is CASSQTGDANYEQYF. CDR3 in DNA: TGTGCCAGCAGCCAAACAGGTGACGCTAACTACGAGCAGTACTTC. Complete variable domain (other parts from reference TRBV11-2 and TRBJ2-7): EAGVAQSPRYKIIEKRQSVAFWCNPISGHATLYWYQQILGQGPKLLIQFQNNGVVDDSQLPKDRFSAERLKGVDSTLKIQPAKLEDSAVYLCASSQTGDANYEQYFGPGTRLTVT.

This clone was observed once. The chain links TRBV18 to TRBJ1-2; 9 bases align to TRBD1. J gave up 4 bases and V 3 bases, and 12 bases lay outside the gene matches. Germline CDR1 KGHSH, CDR2 LQKENI. CDR3 length: 17 amino acids. DNA for the CDR3: TGTGCCAGCTCACCCAATGTGGGACAGGGATCTTCCTATGGCTACACCTTC. It encodes CASSPNVGQGSSYGYTF.

This chain connects TRBV18 to TRBJ2-2, with D perhaps TRBD1 (6 bases). Germline V gene lookup returns CDR1 KGHSH and CDR2 LQKENI. V shed 5 bases and J shed 0 bases, with 10 bases lying between them. There are 15 residues in the CDR3. CDR3 in DNA: TGTGCCAGCTCATCCGGACAGACGAACACCGGGGAGCTGTTTTTT. Protein: CASSSGQTNTGELFF.

V usage is TRBV5-1 and J usage is TRBJ1-2; a possible D gene is TRBD1 (6 bases). The CDR3 consists of 15 residues. CDR1 and CDR2 (germline): SGHRS, YFSETQ. Trimming stripped 0 bases from V and 3 bases from J, with 12 bases between. The CDR3: CASSLDGGQDYGYTF. DNA for the CDR3: TGCGCCAGCAGCTTGGACGGGGGGCAGGACTATGGCTACACCTTC.

This chain joins TRBV21-1 and TRBJ2-7; no check of the table's D call, TRBD1, against the DNA was made. TRBV21-1 is a pseudogene locus. This CDR3 is built from 14 residues. This CDR3 is CASSPKPRVYEQYF. CDR3 DNA: TGTGCCAGCAGCCCCAAGCCCAGGGTCTACGAGCAGTACTTC.

The CDR3 reads CASSRQGGQNTGELFF. The CDR3 nucleotides read TGTGCCAGCAGCCGGCAGGGGGGACAAAACACCGGGGAGCTGTTTTTT. The chain links TRBV4-2 to TRBJ2-2; perhaps TRBD1 as D (7 bases). CDR1 is LGHNA, CDR2 YNFKEQ, per germline. The CDR3 has 16 residues. V dropped 4 bases and J dropped 2 bases, with 14 bases sitting between them.